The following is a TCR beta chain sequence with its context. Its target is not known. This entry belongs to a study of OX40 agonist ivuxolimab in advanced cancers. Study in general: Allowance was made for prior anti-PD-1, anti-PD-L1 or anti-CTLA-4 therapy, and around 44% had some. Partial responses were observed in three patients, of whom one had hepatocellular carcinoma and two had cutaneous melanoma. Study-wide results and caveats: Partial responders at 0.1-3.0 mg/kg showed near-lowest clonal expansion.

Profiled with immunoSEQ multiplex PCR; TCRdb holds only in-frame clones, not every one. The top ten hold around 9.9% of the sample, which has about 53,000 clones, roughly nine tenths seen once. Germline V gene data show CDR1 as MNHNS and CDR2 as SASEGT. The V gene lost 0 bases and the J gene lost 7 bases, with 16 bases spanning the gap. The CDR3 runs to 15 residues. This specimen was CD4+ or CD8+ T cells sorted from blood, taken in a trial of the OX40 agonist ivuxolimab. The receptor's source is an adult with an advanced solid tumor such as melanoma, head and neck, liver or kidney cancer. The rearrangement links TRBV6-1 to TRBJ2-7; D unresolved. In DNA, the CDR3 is TGTGCCAGCAGTGAAGCGCTAGTGGGCTTGGCGGAGCAGTACTTC. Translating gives CASSEALVGLAEQYF.